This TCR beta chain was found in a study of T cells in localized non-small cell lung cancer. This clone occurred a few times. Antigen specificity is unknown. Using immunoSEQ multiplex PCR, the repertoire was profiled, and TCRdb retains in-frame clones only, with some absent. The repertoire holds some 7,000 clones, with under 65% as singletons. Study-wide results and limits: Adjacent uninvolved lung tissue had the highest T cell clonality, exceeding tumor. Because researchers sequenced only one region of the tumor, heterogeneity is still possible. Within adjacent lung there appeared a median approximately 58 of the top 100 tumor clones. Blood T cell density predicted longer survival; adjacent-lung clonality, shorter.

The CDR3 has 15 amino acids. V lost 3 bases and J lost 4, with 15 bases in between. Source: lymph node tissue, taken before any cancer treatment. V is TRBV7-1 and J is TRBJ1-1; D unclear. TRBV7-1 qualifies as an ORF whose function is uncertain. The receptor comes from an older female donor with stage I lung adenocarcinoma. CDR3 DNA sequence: TGTGCCAGCAGCTCGACCCGGGCCAAGGCCACTGAAGCTTTCTTT. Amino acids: CASSSTRAKATEAFF.